The rows below give T cell receptor beta chains drawn from one sample of a study of response to subunit inactivated influenza vaccine. TCRdb reanalysed the RT-PCR reads using MiXCR and keeps one entry per CDR3 protein. The top ten clones hold 9% to 12% of a sample with a few hundred thousand distinct CDR3 sequences, approximately 23% of them seen once. Sequenced here: PBMCs from blood, sampled 21 months after vaccination. The receptor set was obtained from a man aged 45-69 years who received an inactivated influenza vaccine. The CDR3 runs from the conserved cysteine through the conserved F or W. D genes are given only for firm matches.

d_gene,v_gene,j_gene,CDR3aa
-,TRBV5-1,TRBJ1-4,CASSLEGGAFEKLFF
-,TRBV12-5,TRBJ2-3,CASGISTDTQYF
-,TRBV4-1,TRBJ1-4,CASSQELSATNEKLFF
TRBD1,TRBV6-1,TRBJ2-7,CASSPLTGAALYEQYF
TRBD2,TRBV10-1,TRBJ2-1,CASSEGLAGGNEQFF
-,TRBV7-9,TRBJ2-7,CASSLVLGTGEQYF
-,TRBV3-1,TRBJ1-5,CASSQGLAGEQPQHF
-,TRBV12-3/TRBV12-4,TRBJ1-6,CASSLGGTRGTPLHF
-,TRBV5-4,TRBJ1-1,CASSSRHARAEAFF
-,TRBV28,TRBJ1-5,CASSLLADGNQPQHF
-,TRBV15,TRBJ1-4,CATSKTQRTTNEKLFF
-,TRBV6-5,TRBJ1-6,CASSYSGDRNSPLHF
-,TRBV15,TRBJ1-6,CAGGEEYNSPLHF
-,TRBV12-3/TRBV12-4,TRBJ2-5,CASSYRRARPETQYF
-,TRBV14,TRBJ2-7,CASSQGVVSYEQYF
-,TRBV6-1,TRBJ2-1,CASSPGGRNEQFF
-,TRBV7-2,TRBJ2-2,CASSSKETGELFF
-,TRBV4-2,TRBJ2-7,CASSHGVEQYF
-,TRBV5-1,TRBJ1-3,CASSFGPSGNTIYF
TRBD2,TRBV20-1,TRBJ2-7,CSATQASGRPLLTYEQYF
-,TRBV12-3/TRBV12-4,TRBJ1-1,CASGGAMNTEAFF
-,TRBV7-9,TRBJ1-1,CASSLPGTEAFF
-,TRBV5-5,TRBJ1-3,CASSLRTQGGFSGNTIYF
TRBD2,TRBV24-1,TRBJ2-5,CATSEGLAGRLQYF
-,TRBV7-2,TRBJ1-5,CASSFGANQPQHF
-,TRBV9,TRBJ2-3,CASSVDAWVERASTDTQYF
-,TRBV6-6,TRBJ1-5,CASTRLGGQPQHF
TRBD2,TRBV7-2,TRBJ2-5,CASNSLGRGLGETQYF
-,TRBV5-1,TRBJ1-5,CASSLGDPGQHGNQPQHF
TRBD1,TRBV27,TRBJ2-1,CASSFWTGSHEQFF
-,TRBV7-8,TRBJ1-4,CASSLGLREGLFF
TRBD1,TRBV27,TRBJ1-2,CASSLLGQGRDGYTF
-,TRBV7-9,TRBJ1-3,CASSHTRSGNTIYF
TRBD2,TRBV28,TRBJ2-7,CASSLYASGSYEQYF
-,TRBV20-1,TRBJ1-2,CSASNRDYGYTF
TRBD1,TRBV27,TRBJ2-7,CASSLKGQGYEQYF
-,TRBV12-3/TRBV12-4,TRBJ1-2,CASSPGSTRRYGYTF
-,TRBV20-1,TRBJ1-2,CSASHLGGFGGYTF
-,TRBV9,TRBJ1-3,CASSPPAPSPLGNTIYF
-,TRBV5-5,TRBJ2-1,CASSLEGKQFF
TRBD1,TRBV5-1,TRBJ1-2,CASSLDRVIYGYTF
-,TRBV20-1,TRBJ2-3,CSALIRSTDTQYF